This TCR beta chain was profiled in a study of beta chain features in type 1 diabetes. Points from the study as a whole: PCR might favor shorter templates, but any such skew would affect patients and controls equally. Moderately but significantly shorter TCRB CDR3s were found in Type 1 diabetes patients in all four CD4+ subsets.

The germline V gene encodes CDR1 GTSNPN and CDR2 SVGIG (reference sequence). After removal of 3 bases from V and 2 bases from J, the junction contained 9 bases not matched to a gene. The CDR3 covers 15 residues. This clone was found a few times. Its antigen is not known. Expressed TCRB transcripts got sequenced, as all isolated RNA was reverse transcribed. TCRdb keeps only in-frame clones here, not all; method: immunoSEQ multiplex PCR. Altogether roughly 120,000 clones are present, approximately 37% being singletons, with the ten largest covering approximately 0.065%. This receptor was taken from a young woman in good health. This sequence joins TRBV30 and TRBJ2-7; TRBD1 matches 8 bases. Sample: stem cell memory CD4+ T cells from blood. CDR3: CAWRAGGVTPYEQYF. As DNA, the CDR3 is TGTGCCTGGAGAGCAGGGGGCGTCACCCCCTACGAGCAGTACTTC. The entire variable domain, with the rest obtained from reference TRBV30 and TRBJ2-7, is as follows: SQTIHQWPATLVQPVGSPLSLECTVEGTSNPNLYWYRQAAGRGLQLLFYSVGIGQISSEVPQNLSASRPQDRQFILSSKKLLLSDSGFYLCAWRAGGVTPYEQYFGPGTRLTVT.